The 21 T cell receptor beta chains listed next were all sequenced from one sample in a study of PD-L1 blockade in urothelial cancer. The time point: peripheral blood 6 weeks after treatment start. Profiled with immunoSEQ multiplex PCR; TCRdb holds only in-frame clones, not every one. The table lists about 50,000 clones, around 80% of them singletons. Sequencing used PBMCs, obtained around atezolizumab (anti-PD-L1) treatment. These receptors originate from a man aged 70-80 years with urothelial cancer.

This clone showed up just a few times. This rearrangement joins TRBV5-4 to TRBJ2-1; TRBD2 agrees at 7 bases. V was pared by 4 bases and J by 6 bases, with 10 bases of the junction left unmatched. The CDR3 spans 15 residues. Germline values: CDR1 SGHNT, CDR2 YYREEE (reference sequence). CDR3 coding DNA: TGTGCCAGCAGCATGGCGGGAGTCTCTATCAATGAGCAGTTCTTC. It yields the protein CASSMAGVSINEQFF.

The V and J genes are TRBV18 and TRBJ2-1; TRBD1 aligns across 12 bases. Germline CDR1 KGHSH, CDR2 LQKENI. V lost 9 bases, J lost 8 bases, and 8 bases stayed unmatched. The CDR3 is 14 residues long. CDR3 DNA: TGTGCCAGTATGCCGGGACAGGGGGCCCATGAGCAGTTCTTC. The encoded protein is CASMPGQGAHEQFF.

The table lists this clone with a few counts. The chain is built from TRBV30 and TRBJ1-3, with D perhaps TRBD1 (6 bases). Trimming removed 0 bases from V and 3 bases from J, with 12 bases in between. This CDR3 contains 15 residues. From germline, CDR1 is GTSNPN and CDR2 SVGIG (reference sequence). The DNA of the CDR3 is TGTGCCTGGAGTGTCCCAGGGGACGATGGAAACACCATATATTTT. Its translation: CAWSVPGDDGNTIYF.

The chain couples TRBV11-2 to TRBJ2-6, with TRBD1 matching over 7 bases. CDR1 is SGHAT and CDR2 is FQNNGV in the germline V gene. CDR3 length equals 15 residues. J lost 0 bases, V lost 5 bases, and 1 base had no gene match. DNA of the CDR3: TGTGCCAGCAGCCGGGACAGCTCTGGGGCCAACGTCCTGACTTTC. It codes for CASSRDSSGANVLTF. The entire variable domain, with the rest obtained from reference TRBV11-2 and TRBJ2-6, is as follows: EAGVAQSPRYKIIEKRQSVAFWCNPISGHATLYWYQQILGQGPKLLIQFQNNGVVDDSQLPKDRFSAERLKGVDSTLKIQPAKLEDSAVYLCASSRDSSGANVLTFGAGSRLTVL.

The CDR3: CASSSSRATSGANVLTF. The CDR3 DNA sequence: TGCGCCAGCAGCTCCTCCCGAGCGACGTCTGGGGCCAACGTCCTGACTTTC. The J gene is TRBJ2-6, the V gene TRBV4-1; no reliable D call. The CDR3 length is 17 residues. Germline CDR1 is MGHRA and CDR2 is YSYEKL. The V end lost 5 bases, the J end lost 1 base, and 15 bases lay between the germline ends.

This chain joins TRBV5-1 and TRBJ1-2; TRBD1 matches 9 bases. J lost 3 bases, V lost 6 bases, and 12 bases had no gene match. CDR1 is SGHRS and CDR2 is YFSETQ in the germline V gene. CDR3 length: 16 amino acids. CDR3 region: CASNPSPGQGDYGYTF. The CDR3 DNA follows: TGCGCCAGCAATCCATCCCCGGGACAGGGCGACTATGGCTACACCTTC. The variable domain in full, with the rest retrieved from reference TRBV5-1 and TRBJ1-2, is KAGVTQTPRYLIKTRGQQVTLSCSPISGHRSVSWYQQTPGQGLQFLFEYFSETQRNKGNFPGRFSGRQFSNSRSEMNVSTLELGDSALYLCASNPSPGQGDYGYTFGSGTRLTVV.

In its sample, this clone was seen once. The chain couples TRBV19 to TRBJ2-1; D may be TRBD2 (6 bases). Trimming stripped 8 bases from V and 6 bases from J, with 11 bases between. Germline values: CDR1 LNHDA, CDR2 SQIVND (reference sequence). The CDR3 runs 12 residues. The DNA of the CDR3 is TGTGCCAGTCGGGACTTTCCCAATGAGCAGTTCTTC. Amino acids: CASRDFPNEQFF.

This chain connects TRBV5-5 to TRBJ2-1; D remains ambiguous. V was clipped by 3 bases and J by 4 bases, with 2 bases between them. The CDR3 extends over 11 amino acids. The germline V gene encodes CDR1 SGHKS and CDR2 YYEKEE (reference sequence). The CDR3 DNA reads as TGTGCCAGCAGCTCGTACAATGAGCAGTTCTTC. This translates into CASSSYNEQFF.

The chain recombines TRBV5-1 with TRBJ1-3, with 9 nucleotides matching TRBD1. Per germline, CDR1 SGHRS and CDR2 YFSETQ. The CDR3 totals 16 residues. The junction had 5 bases not matched to a gene; V was cut back by 0 bases and J by 4 bases. CDR3 region: CASSLVGTGRGNTIYF. CDR3 nucleotides: TGCGCCAGCAGCTTGGTAGGGACAGGGCGAGGAAACACCATATATTTT.

This clone was counted between two and nine times. The chain is built from TRBV5-4 and TRBJ1-1, with a weak D call TRBD1 (6 bases). The V end was cut by 2 bases, the J end by 1 base, with 9 bases between. The CDR3 is 14 residues long. CDR1 SGHNT and CDR2 YYREEE come from the germline V gene (reference sequence). The chain's CDR3 is CASSLGGPNTEAFF. CDR3 nucleotide sequence: TGTGCCAGCAGCTTAGGGGGACCGAACACTGAAGCTTTCTTT.

This chain links TRBV5-8 with TRBJ2-7, with 8 bases identical to TRBD2. This CDR3 comprises 15 residues. Per germline, CDR1 SGHTS and CDR2 YDEGEE. The V and J ends lost 1 base and 1 base, in that order; junction bases with no gene match: 4. The CDR3 nucleotides read TGTGCCAGCAGCTTGTACAGCGGGGGATCCTACGAGCAGTACTTC. The encoded protein is CASSLYSGGSYEQYF.

The genes are TRBV4-1 and TRBJ2-3; weak D call: TRBD2 (7 bases). Germline lookup yields CDR1 MGHRA and CDR2 YSYEKL. V lost 0 bases and J 2 bases, leaving 18 bases between the germline ends. The CDR3 consists of 18 residues. CDR3 DNA sequence: TGCGCCAGCAGCCAAGACACCATAGGGGGGGCAGTCACAGATACGCAGTATTTT. As protein: CASSQDTIGGAVTDTQYF.

The chain carries TRBV7-8 and TRBJ2-2; perhaps TRBD2 as D (6 bases). Per germline, CDR1 SGHVS and CDR2 FQNEAQ. CDR3 length: 16 residues. Trimming left V 2 bases short and J 2 bases short, with 12 bases between. CDR3 region: CASSLHGTFNTGELFF. The CDR3 DNA sequence: TGTGCCAGCAGCTTACACGGGACTTTTAACACCGGGGAGCTGTTTTTT.

The rearrangement uses TRBV30 and TRBJ2-5; TRBD2 matches at 11 bases. V lost 0 bases, J lost 4 bases, and 10 bases stayed unmatched. Germline loops: CDR1 GTSNPN, CDR2 SVGIG (reference sequence). CDR3 length: 17 residues. The CDR3 loop reads CAWSVALAGGKGETQYF. CDR3 sequence (DNA): TGTGCCTGGAGTGTAGCCCTAGCGGGAGGTAAAGGAGAGACCCAGTACTTC.

The CDR3 sequence: CASSMGLAGFYEQYF. The CDR3 region has the DNA TGTGCCAGCAGCATGGGACTAGCGGGATTCTACGAGCAGTACTTC. The chain couples TRBV7-2 to TRBJ2-7, with 13 bases aligning to TRBD2. The CDR3 consists of 15 residues. Per germline, CDR1 SGHTA and CDR2 FQGNSA. The V and J ends lost 5 bases and 3 bases, in that order; junction bases with no gene match: 4.

The chain joins TRBV4-1 to TRBJ2-7; 11 bases are shared with TRBD2. The CDR3 is 17 residues long. Germline CDR1 is MGHRA and CDR2 is YSYEKL. V shed 4 bases and J 3 bases; nucleotides not matched to a gene: 11. The DNA for the CDR3 is TGCGCCAGCAGCCCACCCACTCCGGGACTAGCGGTCTACGAGCAGTACTTC. Protein: CASSPPTPGLAVYEQYF.

The chain joins TRBV6-1 to TRBJ1-2; a weak D match, TRBD1 (5 bases). V dropped 6 bases and J dropped 8 bases, with 13 bases sitting between them. This CDR3 spans 12 amino acids. Germline V lookup: CDR1 MNHNS, CDR2 SASEGT. CDR3 residues: CASRGGSPGYTF. CDR3 DNA: TGTGCCAGCAGGGGGGGATCCCCGGGCTACACCTTC.

This chain links TRBV7-9 with TRBJ2-1, with TRBD2 matching 11 bases. The germline CDR1 and CDR2 sequences are SEHNR and FQNEAQ (reference sequence). CDR3 length: 15 residues. Trimming removed 4 bases from V and 3 bases from J; junction bases left unmatched: 2. The CDR3 DNA follows: TGTGCCAGCAGCTCGACTAGCGGGATCTACAATGAGCAGTTCTTC. It is translated as CASSSTSGIYNEQFF.

The J gene is TRBJ2-2, the V gene TRBV19; D might be TRBD2 (7 bases). This CDR3 has 15 amino acids. Trimming stripped 6 bases from V and 6 bases from J, with 17 bases between. The germline CDR1 and CDR2 sequences are LNHDA and SQIVND (reference sequence). CDR3 region: CASSRTGGMAGELFF. The CDR3 DNA reads TGTGCCAGTAGCAGGACGGGGGGCATGGCCGGGGAGCTGTTTTTT.

This chain joins TRBV15 and TRBJ2-7; maybe TRBD1 (5 bases). V was trimmed by 0 bases and J by 0 bases, leaving 12 bases between them. In germline, CDR1 is LNHNV, CDR2 YYDKDF (reference sequence). This CDR3 contains 16 residues. The DNA of the CDR3 is TGTGCCACCAGCAGAGACAGGGCCTCCAGCTCCTACGAGCAGTACTTC. It specifies CATSRDRASSSYEQYF.

The rearrangement links TRBV6-5 to TRBJ2-3; the D gene is possibly TRBD2 (6 bases). Germline V lookup: CDR1 MNHEY, CDR2 SVGAGI. The germline V and J ends were trimmed by 2 bases and 3 bases, with 12 bases remaining between them. The CDR3 runs to 15 residues. In nucleotides, the CDR3 is TGTGCCAGCAGTTACCAGGAGGGGAAGACAGATACGCAGTATTTT. Amino acids: CASSYQEGKTDTQYF.